What follows are 14 T cell receptor beta chains derived from one specimen sequenced in a study of early T cells in non-severe SARS-CoV-2 infection. MiXCR was run by TCRdb on the 5' RACE reads, yielding one entry per CDR3 protein. The data contain around 80,000 distinct CDR3 sequences, 13% of them singletons. Sequencing used whole blood. These receptor sequences come from an adult who was a healthcare worker with PCR-confirmed SARS-CoV-2 infection or an uninfected control (not recorded which).

The chain recombines TRBV13 with TRBJ2-3; 10 bases line up with TRBD2. Losses at the gene ends were 0 bases for V and 2 bases for J; bases not matched to a gene: 5. This CDR3 has 17 amino acids. CDR1 PRHDT and CDR2 FYEKMQ come from the germline V gene (reference sequence). The CDR3 loop reads CASSLGAGGTVTDTQYF. Here the CDR3 DNA reads TGTGCCAGCAGCTTAGGAGCGGGAGGGACGGTCACAGATACGCAGTATTTT.

This clonotype was detected ten times or more. V is TRBV6-6 and J is TRBJ1-6; D perhaps matches TRBD1 (5 bases). V gave up 6 bases and J gave up 0 bases, with 18 bases separating them. CDR1 is MNHNY, CDR2 SVGAGI, per germline (reference sequence). The CDR3 extends over 18 amino acids. CDR3 protein: CASRPLQGPSSYNSPLHF. CDR3 nucleotides: TGTGCCAGCAGGCCCTTGCAGGGACCGAGCTCCTATAATTCACCCCTCCACTTT.

This clonotype was found many times. The chain links TRBV20-1 to TRBJ2-2; no clear D gene. This CDR3 has 13 amino acids. V lost 0 bases and J lost 7, with 9 bases in between. Per the germline V gene, CDR1 is DFQATT and CDR2 is SNEGSKA (reference sequence). CDR3 in amino acids: CSARDGPLGELFF. The DNA of the CDR3 is TGCAGTGCTAGAGATGGTCCCCTCGGGGAGCTGTTTTTT.

The rearrangement uses TRBV28 and TRBJ2-7, with D possibly being TRBD1 (5 bases). This CDR3 region has 13 residues. The ends were cut back, 6 bases at V and 6 bases at J, with 15 bases in the middle. CDR1 and CDR2 (germline): MDHEN, SYDVKM. The CDR3 protein is CASRTPQALEQYF. CDR3 DNA sequence: TGTGCCAGCAGAACCCCACAGGCTCTCGAGCAGTACTTC.

The chain recombines TRBV18 with TRBJ2-4; 10 bases map to TRBD1. This CDR3 has 20 amino acids. Germline V gene lookup returns CDR1 KGHSH and CDR2 LQKENI. The V gene end was trimmed by 6 bases and the J gene end by 2 bases; junction bases not matched to a gene: 19. In DNA form, the CDR3 reads TGTGCCAGCTCCACCCGGCGACAGGGGGCAACCTCGTTTACCAAAAACATTCAGTACTTC. Translating it yields CASSTRRQGATSFTKNIQYF.

The chain recombines TRBV4-1 with TRBJ2-2; 11 nucleotides match TRBD2. Germline V CDR1 and CDR2: MGHRA, YSYEKL. The J segment lost 6 bases and the V segment lost 4 bases, leaving 4 bases of the junction unmatched. The CDR3 spans 15 residues. The CDR3 region has the DNA TGCGCCAGCAGCCGTAGCGGGGGGGCCTCCGGGGAGCTGTTTTTT. Its translation: CASSRSGGASGELFF.

This clonotype occurred many times. The CDR3 is CASSLVDSGSRTEAFF. The CDR3 region has the DNA TGTGCCAGCAGCCTTGTAGATTCTGGATCCCGTACTGAAGCTTTCTTT. The chain joins TRBV12-3 or TRBV12-4 to TRBJ1-1; no clear D gene. This CDR3 spans 16 amino acids. Trimming stripped 6 bases from V and 5 bases from J, with 22 bases between.

The chain has TRBV12-3 or TRBV12-4 and TRBJ1-5, with TRBD1 as a possible D gene (6 bases). The CDR3 consists of 14 residues. Trimming pared 7 bases from V and 1 base from J, leaving 11 bases between. CDR3 loop: CASTQGHSNQPQHF. DNA for the CDR3: TGTGCCAGCACCCAGGGGCACAGCAATCAGCCCCAGCATTTT.

This clonotype was observed at least ten times. This sequence joins TRBV7-9 and TRBJ2-3; D not certain. The CDR3 is 11 residues long. V lost 3 bases and J lost 6, with 4 bases in between. Germline CDR1 reads SEHNR; CDR2 reads FQNEAQ (reference sequence). The CDR3 DNA follows: TGTGCCAGCAGCTTTATGGATACGCAGTATTTT. Translating gives CASSFMDTQYF.

The table lists this clonotype with a few counts. The gene calls are TRBV2 and TRBJ2-1, with 7 bases fitting TRBD1. The CDR3 has 14 residues. Germline CDR1 reads SNHLY; CDR2 reads FYNNEI. The V gene end was trimmed by 4 bases and the J gene end by 6 bases; junction bases not matched to a gene: 6. In DNA form, the CDR3 reads TGTGCCAGCAGTGGACAGGGATTCTCCAATGAGCAGTTCTTC. Amino acids: CASSGQGFSNEQFF.

This clonotype was seen many times. The rearrangement joins TRBV11-1 to TRBJ2-7; 8 nucleotides agree with TRBD1. The CDR3 spans 15 residues. Looked up from germline, CDR1 is SGHAT and CDR2 is FQDESV (reference sequence). Germline trimming cut 3 bases from V and 0 bases from J; bases unmatched to any gene: 4. Here the CDR3 DNA reads TGTGCCAGCAGCTTGGACAGGGCGCCCTCCTACGAGCAGTACTTC. It encodes CASSLDRAPSYEQYF.

The chain carries TRBV6-5 and TRBJ1-1; possible D gene TRBD1, 5 bases. The CDR3 extends over 14 amino acids. The germline V gene has CDR1 MNHEY and CDR2 SVGAGI. Trimming left V 0 bases short and J 6 bases short, with 11 bases between. The CDR3 DNA is TGTGCCAGCAGTTACTCGACCGGAGGGGCTGAAGCTTTCTTT. The encoded protein is CASSYSTGGAEAFF.

This clonotype came up a few times. J is TRBJ2-3 and V is TRBV20-1; 7 nucleotides align to TRBD2. Germline-derived CDR1 and CDR2 are DFQATT and SNEGSKA (reference sequence). V lost 3 bases, J lost 2 bases, and 5 bases stayed unmatched. The CDR3 runs 14 residues. The CDR3 bases are TGCAGTGCTAGGGGGGGGATTAACACAGATACGCAGTATTTT. It yields the protein CSARGGINTDTQYF.

The V and J genes are TRBV7-8 and TRBJ1-3; D is undetermined. Germline CDR1 SGHVS, CDR2 FQNEAQ. The V end lost 5 bases, the J end lost 5 bases, and 13 bases lay between the germline ends. The CDR3 is 14 residues long. The DNA for the CDR3 is TGTGCCAGCAGCCCCCGCGGCACGAGAAACACCATATATTTT. Its translation: CASSPRGTRNTIYF.